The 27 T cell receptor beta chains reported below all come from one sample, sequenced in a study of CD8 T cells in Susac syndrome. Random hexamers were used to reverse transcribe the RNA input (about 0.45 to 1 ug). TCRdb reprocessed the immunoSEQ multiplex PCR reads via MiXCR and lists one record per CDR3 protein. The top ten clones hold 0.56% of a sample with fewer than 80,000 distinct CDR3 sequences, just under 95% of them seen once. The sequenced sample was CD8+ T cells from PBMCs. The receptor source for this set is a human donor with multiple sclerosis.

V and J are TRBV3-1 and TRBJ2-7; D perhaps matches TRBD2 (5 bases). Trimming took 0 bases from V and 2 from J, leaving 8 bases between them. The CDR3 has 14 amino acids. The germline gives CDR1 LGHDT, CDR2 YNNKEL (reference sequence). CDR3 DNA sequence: TGTGCCAGCAGCCAAGAACGGGGAGCCTACGAGCAGTACTTC. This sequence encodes CASSQERGAYEQYF.

The DNA for the CDR3 is TGTGCCAGCTCACCCGAACGGGACAGAGCATACGAGCAGTACTTC. Protein sequence: CASSPERDRAYEQYF. V usage is TRBV18 and J usage is TRBJ2-7; 7 bases line up with TRBD1. The CDR3 extends over 15 amino acids. V trimming: 3 bases; J trimming: 4 bases; junction bases outside the gene matches: 9. The germline CDR1 and CDR2 sequences are KGHSH and LQKENI. The full variable domain, with the rest looked up from reference TRBV18 and TRBJ2-7, is NAGVMQNPRHLVRRRGQEARLRCSPMKGHSHVYWYRQLPEEGLKFMVYLQKENIIDESGMPKERFSAEFPKEGPSILRIQQVVRGDSAAYFCASSPERDRAYEQYFGPGTRLTVT.

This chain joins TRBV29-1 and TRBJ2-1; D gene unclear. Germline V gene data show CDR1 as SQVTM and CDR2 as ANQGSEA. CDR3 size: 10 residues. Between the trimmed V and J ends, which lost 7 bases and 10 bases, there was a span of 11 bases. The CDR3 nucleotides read TGCAGCGGCTTACTGGGGGAGCAGTTCTTC. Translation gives CSGLLGEQFF.

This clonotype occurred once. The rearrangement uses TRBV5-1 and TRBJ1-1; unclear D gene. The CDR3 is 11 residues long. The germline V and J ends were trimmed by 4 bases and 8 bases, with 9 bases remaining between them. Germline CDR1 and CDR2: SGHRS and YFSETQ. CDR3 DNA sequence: TGCGCCAGCAGCATCGGCGGGGAAGCTTTCTTT. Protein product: CASSIGGEAFF.

The CDR3 DNA is TGCAGCGTTGAACCCCCGGGACTAGCGGGAGGGGAGACCCAGTACTTC. It yields the protein CSVEPPGLAGGETQYF. This sequence joins TRBV29-1 and TRBJ2-5; 16 nucleotides line up with TRBD2. Trimming removed 2 bases from V and 5 bases from J; junction bases left unmatched: 5. The CDR3 covers 16 residues. CDR1 and CDR2 from the germline V gene are SQVTM and ANQGSEA.

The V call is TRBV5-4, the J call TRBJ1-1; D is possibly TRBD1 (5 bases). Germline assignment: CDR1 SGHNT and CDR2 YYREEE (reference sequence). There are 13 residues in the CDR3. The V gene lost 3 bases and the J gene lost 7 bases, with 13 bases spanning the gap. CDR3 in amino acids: CASSWTGTDEAFF. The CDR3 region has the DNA TGTGCCAGCAGCTGGACTGGGACGGATGAAGCTTTCTTT.

The CDR3 DNA is TGTGCCAGCAGCTTGGGTGTGTTCAGGGATCTAGCCAAAAACATTCAGTACTTC. It is translated as CASSLGVFRDLAKNIQYF. The chain carries TRBV5-6 and TRBJ2-4; a possible D gene is TRBD1 (5 bases). The CDR3 is 18 amino acids. Germline assignment: CDR1 SGHDT and CDR2 YYEEEE. With 0 bases removed from V and 0 bases from J, the gap between germline ends came to 16 bases.

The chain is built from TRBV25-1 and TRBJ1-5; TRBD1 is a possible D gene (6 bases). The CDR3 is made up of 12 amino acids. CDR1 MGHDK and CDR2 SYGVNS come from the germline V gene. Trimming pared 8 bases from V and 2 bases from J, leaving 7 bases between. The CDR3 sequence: CASSGGNQPQHF. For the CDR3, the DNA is TGTGCCAGCTCAGGGGGCAATCAGCCCCAGCATTTT.

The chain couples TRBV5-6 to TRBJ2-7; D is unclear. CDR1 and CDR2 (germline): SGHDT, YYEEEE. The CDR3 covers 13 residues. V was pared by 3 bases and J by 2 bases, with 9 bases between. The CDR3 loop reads CASSSFGAYEQYF. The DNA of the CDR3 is TGTGCCAGCAGCTCGTTTGGAGCCTACGAGCAGTACTTC.

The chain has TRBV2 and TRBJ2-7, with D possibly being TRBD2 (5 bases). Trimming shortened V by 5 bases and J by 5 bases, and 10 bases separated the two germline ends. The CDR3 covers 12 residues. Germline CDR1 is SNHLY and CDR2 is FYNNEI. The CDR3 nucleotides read TGTGCCAGCAGTATCGGACTCGACGAGCAGTACTTC. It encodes CASSIGLDEQYF.

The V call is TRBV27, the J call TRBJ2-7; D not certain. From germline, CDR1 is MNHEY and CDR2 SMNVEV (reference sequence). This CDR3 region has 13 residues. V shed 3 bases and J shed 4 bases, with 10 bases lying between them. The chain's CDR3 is CASSLGIDYEQYF. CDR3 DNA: TGTGCCAGCAGTTTGGGGATTGATTACGAGCAGTACTTC.

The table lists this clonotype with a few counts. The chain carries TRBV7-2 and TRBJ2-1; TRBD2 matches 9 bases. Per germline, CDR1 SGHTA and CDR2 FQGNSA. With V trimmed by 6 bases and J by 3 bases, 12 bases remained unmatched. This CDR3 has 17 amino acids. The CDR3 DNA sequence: TGTGCCAGCAGGTCCGGGACTAGCCCCCTTAGCTACAATGAGCAGTTCTTC. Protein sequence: CASRSGTSPLSYNEQFF.

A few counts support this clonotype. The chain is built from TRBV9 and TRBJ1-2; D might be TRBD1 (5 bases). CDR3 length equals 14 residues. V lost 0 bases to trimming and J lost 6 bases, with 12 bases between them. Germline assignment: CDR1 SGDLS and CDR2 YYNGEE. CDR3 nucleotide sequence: TGTGCCAGCAGCGTAGTTGGGCCGGGGGATGGCTACACCTTC. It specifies CASSVVGPGDGYTF.

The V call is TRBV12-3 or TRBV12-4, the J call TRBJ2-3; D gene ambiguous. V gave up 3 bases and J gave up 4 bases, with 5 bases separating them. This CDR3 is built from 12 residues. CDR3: CASSFVADTQYF. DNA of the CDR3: TGTGCCAGCAGTTTTGTAGCAGATACGCAGTATTTT.

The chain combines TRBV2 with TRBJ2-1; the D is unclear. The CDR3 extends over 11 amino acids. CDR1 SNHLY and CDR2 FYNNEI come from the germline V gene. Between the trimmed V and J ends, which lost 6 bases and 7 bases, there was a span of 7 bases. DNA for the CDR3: TGTGCCAGCAGCGAGACGAATGAGCAGTTCTTC. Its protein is CASSETNEQFF. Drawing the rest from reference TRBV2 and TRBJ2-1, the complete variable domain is EPEVTQTPSHQVTQMGQEVILRCVPISNHLYFYWYRQILGQKVEFLVSFYNNEISEKSEIFDDQFSVERPDGSNFTLKIRSTKLEDSAMYFCASSETNEQFFGPGTRLTVL.

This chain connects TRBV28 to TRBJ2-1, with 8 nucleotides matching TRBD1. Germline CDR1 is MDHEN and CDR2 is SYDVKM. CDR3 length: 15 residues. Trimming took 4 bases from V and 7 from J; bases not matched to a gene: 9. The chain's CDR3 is CASSSSTGVRNEQFF. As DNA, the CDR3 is TGTGCCAGCAGTTCGTCGACAGGGGTGAGAAATGAGCAGTTCTTC.

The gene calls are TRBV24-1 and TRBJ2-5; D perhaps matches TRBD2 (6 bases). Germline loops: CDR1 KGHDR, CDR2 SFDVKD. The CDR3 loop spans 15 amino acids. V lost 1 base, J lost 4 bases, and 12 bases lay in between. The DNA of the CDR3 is TGTGCCACCAGTGATTTACAGGAGGGCACAGAGACCCAGTACTTC. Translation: CATSDLQEGTETQYF.

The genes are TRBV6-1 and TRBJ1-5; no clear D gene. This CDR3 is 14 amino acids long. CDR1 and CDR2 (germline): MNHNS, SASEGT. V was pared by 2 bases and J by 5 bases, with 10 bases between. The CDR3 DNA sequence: TGTGCCAGCAGTGAATGGCCAGGAGATCAGCCCCAGCATTTT. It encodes CASSEWPGDQPQHF.

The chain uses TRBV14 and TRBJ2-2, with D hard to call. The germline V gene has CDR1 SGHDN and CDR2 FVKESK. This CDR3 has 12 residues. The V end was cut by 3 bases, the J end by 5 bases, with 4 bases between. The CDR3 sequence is CASSQSTGELFF. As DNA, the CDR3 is TGTGCCAGCAGCCAGTCAACCGGGGAGCTGTTTTTT.

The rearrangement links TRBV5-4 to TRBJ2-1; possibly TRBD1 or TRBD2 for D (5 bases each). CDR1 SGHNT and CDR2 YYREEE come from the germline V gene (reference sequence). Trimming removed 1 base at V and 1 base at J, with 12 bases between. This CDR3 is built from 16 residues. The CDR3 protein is CASSLWGSRSYNEQFF. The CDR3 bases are TGTGCCAGCAGCTTGTGGGGGAGCCGATCCTACAATGAGCAGTTCTTC.

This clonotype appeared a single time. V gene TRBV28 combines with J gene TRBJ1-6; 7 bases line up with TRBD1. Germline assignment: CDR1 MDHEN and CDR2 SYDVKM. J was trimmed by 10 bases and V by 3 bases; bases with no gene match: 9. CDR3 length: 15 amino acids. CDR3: CASSFARTGDSPLHF. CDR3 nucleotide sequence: TGTGCCAGCAGTTTTGCCAGGACAGGCGACTCACCCCTCCACTTT.

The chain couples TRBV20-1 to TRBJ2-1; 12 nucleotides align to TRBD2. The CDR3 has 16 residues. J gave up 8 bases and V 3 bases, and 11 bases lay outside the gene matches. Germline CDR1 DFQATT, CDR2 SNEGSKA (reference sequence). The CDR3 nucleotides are TGCAGTGCTAGCGGGTTGGCTAGCGGGAGGGGAGATGAGCAGTTCTTC. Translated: CSASGLASGRGDEQFF.

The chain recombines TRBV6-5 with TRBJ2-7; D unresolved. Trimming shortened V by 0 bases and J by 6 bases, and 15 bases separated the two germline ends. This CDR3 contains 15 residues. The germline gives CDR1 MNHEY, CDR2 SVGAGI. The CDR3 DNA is TGTGCCAGCAGTTACTCGATACAGACGCTGAGCGAGCAGTACTTC. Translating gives CASSYSIQTLSEQYF.

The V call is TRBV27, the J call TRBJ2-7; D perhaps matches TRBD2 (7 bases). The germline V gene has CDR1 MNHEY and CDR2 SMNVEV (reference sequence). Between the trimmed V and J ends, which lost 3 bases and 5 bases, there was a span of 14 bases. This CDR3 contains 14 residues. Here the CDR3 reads CASSLNREGDEQYF. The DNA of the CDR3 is TGTGCCAGCAGTTTGAACAGGGAGGGGGACGAGCAGTACTTC.

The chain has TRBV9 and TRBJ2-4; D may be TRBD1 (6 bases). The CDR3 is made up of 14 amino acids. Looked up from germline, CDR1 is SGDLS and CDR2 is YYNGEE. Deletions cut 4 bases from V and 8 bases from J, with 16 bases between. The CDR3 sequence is CASSFRGHGDIQYF. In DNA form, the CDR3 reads TGTGCCAGCAGCTTTCGGGGACACGGGGACATTCAGTACTTC.

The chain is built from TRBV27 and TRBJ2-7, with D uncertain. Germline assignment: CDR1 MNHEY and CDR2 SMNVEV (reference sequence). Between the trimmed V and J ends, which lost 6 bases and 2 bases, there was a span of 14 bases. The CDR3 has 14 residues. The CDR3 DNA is TGTGCCAGCAGCCAGGTCCCGGGTGCCTACGAGCAGTACTTC. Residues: CASSQVPGAYEQYF.

This chain's CDR3 is CASSPGQGANEQYF. Written as DNA, the CDR3 is TGTGCCAGCAGCCCCGGACAGGGCGCAAACGAGCAGTACTTC. The chain couples TRBV13 to TRBJ2-7, with 8 bases matching TRBD1. Trimming removed 5 bases from V and 5 bases from J; junction bases left unmatched: 8. The CDR3 extends over 14 amino acids. Looked up from germline, CDR1 is PRHDT and CDR2 is FYEKMQ (reference sequence).